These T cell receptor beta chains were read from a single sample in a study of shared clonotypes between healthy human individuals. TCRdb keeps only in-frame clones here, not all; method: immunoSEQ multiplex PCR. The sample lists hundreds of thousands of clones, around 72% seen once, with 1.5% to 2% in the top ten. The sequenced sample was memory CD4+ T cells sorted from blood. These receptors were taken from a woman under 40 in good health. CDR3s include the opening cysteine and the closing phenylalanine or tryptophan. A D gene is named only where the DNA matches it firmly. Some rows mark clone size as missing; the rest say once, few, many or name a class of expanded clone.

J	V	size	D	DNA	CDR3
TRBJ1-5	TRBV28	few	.	TGTGCCAGCAGTTTAATTGGGGGTAGCAATCAGCCCCAGCATTTT	CASSLIGGSNQPQHF
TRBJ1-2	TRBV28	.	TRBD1	TGTGCCAGCAGGACAGGACAGGGACTCTATGGCTACACCTTC	CASRTGQGLYGYTF
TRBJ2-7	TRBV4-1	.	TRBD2	TGCGCCAGCAGCCAAGTAGGGACTACGAACGAGCAGTACTTC	CASSQVGTTNEQYF
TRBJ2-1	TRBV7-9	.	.	TGTGCCAGCAGCTTACACGGGATGTGGCATGAGCAGTTCTTC	CASSLHGMWHEQFF
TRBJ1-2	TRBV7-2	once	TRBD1	TGTGCCAGCAGCTTAGGGGGCCGGGGACAGGGAGGAAAGAGCTACACCTTC	CASSLGGRGQGGKSYTF
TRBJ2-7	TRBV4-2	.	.	TGTGCCAGCAGCCAAGACGGGAGCTCAAACTACGAGCAGTACTTC	CASSQDGSSNYEQYF
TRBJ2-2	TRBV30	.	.	TGTGCCTGGAATTGGGGGAGGAGTGGCGGGGAGCTGTTTTTT	CAWNWGRSGGELFF
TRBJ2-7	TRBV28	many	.	TGTGCCAGCAGTTTAGGACTAACTTCCTACGAGCAGTACTTC	CASSLGLTSYEQYF
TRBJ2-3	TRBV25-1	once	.	TGTGCCAGCAGGCCTTTGGGGGCAACGGACTCCACAGATACGCAGTATTTT	CASRPLGATDSTDTQYF
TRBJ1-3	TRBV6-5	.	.	TGTGCCAGCAGTTACAGCCCGTCGGGTTTTGGAAACACCATATATTTT	CASSYSPSGFGNTIYF
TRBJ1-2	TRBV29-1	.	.	TGCAGCGTTGGAGGGCGTCTGACCTATGGCTACACCTTC	CSVGGRLTYGYTF
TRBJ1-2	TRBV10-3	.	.	TGTGCCATCAGTGAGTCGAGGGACGGCTACACCTTC	CAISESRDGYTF
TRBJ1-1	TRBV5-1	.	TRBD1	TGCGCCAGCAGCTTAACCGGGACAGGGGTTTTAGGAGCTTTCTTT	CASSLTGTGVLGAFF
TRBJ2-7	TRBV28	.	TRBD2	TGTGCCAGCAGGCGACTAGCGGGAGGGGACGAGCAGTACTTC	CASRRLAGGDEQYF
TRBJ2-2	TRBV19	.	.	TGTGCCAGTAGTATGGGGGGACTTTTCCACACCGGGGAGCTGTTTTTT	CASSMGGLFHTGELFF
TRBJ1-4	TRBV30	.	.	TGTGCCTCTACCCAGGAGCCGGCGGGCGAAAAACTGTTTTTT	CASTQEPAGEKLFF
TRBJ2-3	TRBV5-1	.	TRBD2	TGCGCCAGCAGCCCGCGCCTGGGGGGAGGGAGCACAGATACGCAGTATTTT	CASSPRLGGGSTDTQYF